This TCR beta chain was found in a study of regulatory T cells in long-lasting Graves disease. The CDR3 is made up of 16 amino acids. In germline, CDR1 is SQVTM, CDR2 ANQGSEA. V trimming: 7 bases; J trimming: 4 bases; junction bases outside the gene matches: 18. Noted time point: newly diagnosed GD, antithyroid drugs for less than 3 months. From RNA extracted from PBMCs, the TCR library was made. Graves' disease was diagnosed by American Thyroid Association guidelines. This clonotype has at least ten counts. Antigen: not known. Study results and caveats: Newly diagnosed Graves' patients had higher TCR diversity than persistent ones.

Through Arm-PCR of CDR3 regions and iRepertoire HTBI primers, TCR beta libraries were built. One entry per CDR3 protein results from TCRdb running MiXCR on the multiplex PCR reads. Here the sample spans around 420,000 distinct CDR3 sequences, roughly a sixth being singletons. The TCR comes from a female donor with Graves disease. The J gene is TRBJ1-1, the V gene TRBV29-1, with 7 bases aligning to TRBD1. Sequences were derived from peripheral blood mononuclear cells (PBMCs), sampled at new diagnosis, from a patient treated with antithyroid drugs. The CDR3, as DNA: TGCAGCGCACCTCCATACCCAGGGGGGCAGTCCACTGAAGCTTTCTTT. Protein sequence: CSAPPYPGGQSTEAFF.